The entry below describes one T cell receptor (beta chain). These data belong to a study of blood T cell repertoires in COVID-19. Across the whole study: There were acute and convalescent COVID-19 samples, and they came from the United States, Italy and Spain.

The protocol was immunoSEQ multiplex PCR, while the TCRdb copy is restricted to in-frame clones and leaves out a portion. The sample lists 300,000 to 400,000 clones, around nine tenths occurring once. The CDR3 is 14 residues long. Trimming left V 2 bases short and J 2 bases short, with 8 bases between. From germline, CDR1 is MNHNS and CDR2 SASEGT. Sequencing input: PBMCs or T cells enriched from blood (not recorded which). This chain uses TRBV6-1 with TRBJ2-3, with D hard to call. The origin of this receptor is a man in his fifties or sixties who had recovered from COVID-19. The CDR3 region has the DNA TGTGCCAGCAGTGAACAGGAACCCACAGATACGCAGTATTTT. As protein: CASSEQEPTDTQYF.